The 18 T cell receptor beta chains below were found in one sample sequenced in a study of T cell changes during pregnancy in multiple sclerosis. Measured with immunoSEQ multiplex PCR; TCRdb has only the in-frame clones, and not every one. The table records about 50,000 clones, around 94% of them present only once. The specimen was CD4+ T cells from peripheral blood mononuclear cells, collected before pregnancy. All receptors come from a female donor with multiple sclerosis, enrolled in a pregnancy study.

The rearrangement uses TRBV5-6 and TRBJ2-1; a weak D match, TRBD2 (5 bases). This CDR3 region has 15 residues. The V end lost 4 bases, the J end lost 1 base, and 12 bases lay between the germline ends. Germline CDR1 and CDR2: SGHDT and YYEEEE. The CDR3 sequence: CASSMDSNSYNEQFF. CDR3 nucleotide sequence: TGTGCCAGCAGCATGGACTCCAATTCCTACAATGAGCAGTTCTTC. Combining the CDR3 with reference TRBV5-6 and TRBJ2-1 gives the whole variable domain DAGVTQSPTHLIKTRGQQVTLRCSPKSGHDTVSWYQQALGQGPQFIFQYYEEEERQRGNFPDRFSGHQFPNYSSELNVNALLLGDSALYLCASSMDSNSYNEQFFGPGTRLTVL.

The CDR3 bases are TGTGCCAGCAGCCCAGAGACAGGGGAGAAGCCCCAGCATTTT. This sequence encodes CASSPETGEKPQHF. The chain couples TRBV4-2 to TRBJ1-5, with 8 bases that match TRBD1. V dropped 4 bases and J dropped 8; count of bases not matched to a gene: 7. This CDR3 comprises 14 residues. Germline CDR1 and CDR2: LGHNA and YNFKEQ.

V gene TRBV27 combines with J gene TRBJ2-7; possibly TRBD1 for D (5 bases). Trimming removed 2 bases from V and 5 bases from J, with 19 bases in between. This CDR3 comprises 16 residues. CDR1 is MNHEY, CDR2 SMNVEV, per germline (reference sequence). This CDR3 is CASSLDDSSYDHEQYF. The CDR3 DNA follows: TGTGCCAGCAGTTTAGATGACAGCTCCTACGACCACGAGCAGTACTTC.

The rearrangement links TRBV7-2 to TRBJ2-7, with a tentative D call TRBD1 (6 bases). Looked up from germline, CDR1 is SGHTA and CDR2 is FQGNSA. The ends were cut back, 5 bases at V and 2 bases at J, with 13 bases in the middle. This CDR3 comprises 14 residues. CDR3 in amino acids: CASSIGQGPYEQYF. The CDR3 DNA follows: TGTGCCAGCAGCATCGGGCAGGGGCCCTACGAGCAGTACTTC.

The chain has TRBV7-9 and TRBJ1-1; D might be TRBD1 (6 bases). This CDR3 has 14 amino acids. The V and J ends lost 1 base and 1 base respectively, with 7 bases between them. The germline gives CDR1 SEHNR, CDR2 FQNEAQ (reference sequence). The CDR3 DNA reads as TGTGCCAGCAGCTTAGGGACAGCGAACACTGAAGCTTTCTTT. Its protein product is CASSLGTANTEAFF.

This clone occurred a few times. The V gene is TRBV7-2, the J gene TRBJ1-1; TRBD1 might be the D (6 bases). The CDR3 is 20 amino acids. Looked up from germline, CDR1 is SGHTA and CDR2 is FQGNSA. V was shortened by 0 bases and J by 3 bases, with 26 bases between the two germline ends. The CDR3 sequence is CASSLAFRQGWLDGDTEAFF. CDR3 DNA: TGTGCCAGCAGCTTAGCTTTCAGGCAGGGGTGGTTAGATGGAGACACTGAAGCTTTCTTT.

This chain uses TRBV7-9 with TRBJ2-7; 9 bases agree with TRBD1. Unmatched junction bases numbered 11, after V lost 3 bases and J lost 2 bases. The length of the CDR3 is 17 residues. Germline V gene sequence: CDR1 SEHNR, CDR2 FQNEAQ (reference sequence). For the CDR3, the DNA is TGTGCCAGCAGCTTGACAGGGGGGAGGACTGCGCCCTACGAGCAGTACTTC. Translation gives CASSLTGGRTAPYEQYF.

The V and J genes are TRBV4-1 and TRBJ1-2, with a weak D call TRBD1 (6 bases). V was cut by 0 bases and J by 4 bases, with 12 bases left in between. Germline V lookup: CDR1 MGHRA, CDR2 YSYEKL. The CDR3 covers 15 residues. CDR3 in DNA: TGCGCCAGCAGCCAAGATCACGACAGGCCCTATGGCTACACCTTC. Amino acid sequence: CASSQDHDRPYGYTF.

V gene TRBV18 combines with J gene TRBJ1-5, with a weak D call TRBD1 (6 bases). Germline loops: CDR1 KGHSH, CDR2 LQKENI. The V end lost 3 bases, the J end lost 1 base, and 13 bases lay between the germline ends. The CDR3 runs to 16 residues. CDR3 region: CASSPRGANSNQPQHF. CDR3 in DNA: TGTGCCAGCTCACCTCGGGGGGCCAACAGCAATCAGCCCCAGCATTTT.

The genes are TRBV6-1 and TRBJ1-5; D perhaps matches TRBD1 (5 bases). V was shortened by 7 bases and J by 5 bases, with 15 bases between the two germline ends. CDR3 size: 14 residues. Germline V gives CDR1 MNHNS, CDR2 SASEGT. The CDR3: CASTGGRPDQPQHF. In nucleotides, the CDR3 is TGTGCCAGCACGGGGGGACGCCCGGATCAGCCCCAGCATTTT.

The chain links TRBV5-4 to TRBJ1-2; 11 bases fit TRBD1. The CDR3 sequence is 16 residues long. Germline CDR1 SGHNT, CDR2 YYREEE (reference sequence). V gave up 4 bases and J gave up 4 bases; unmatched junction bases: 9. Written as DNA, the CDR3 is TGTGCCAGCAGCGGAATCCGGGACAGGGGGGTCTATGGCTACACCTTC. It yields the protein CASSGIRDRGVYGYTF.

This clone was found a few times. Its ends do not fully match the called genes, so a read error is possible. The V call is TRBV7-2, the J call TRBJ2-7; TRBD2 agrees at 9 bases. The CDR3 loop spans 14 amino acids. The germline CDR1 and CDR2 sequences are SGHTA and FQGNSA. CDR3 sequence (DNA): TGTGCCAGCAGCCCCCGTCGGGTAGCGGGAGAGACCGGCTTC. This sequence encodes CASSPRRVAGETGF.

DNA of the CDR3: TGCAGTGCTAGAGTCGGGGGCTACACCTTC. Translation: CSARVGGYTF. The chain employs TRBV20-1 and TRBJ1-2; D is undetermined. The CDR3 loop spans 10 amino acids. With 1 base removed from V and 8 bases from J, the gap between germline ends came to 5 bases. Germline CDR1 and CDR2: DFQATT and SNEGSKA (reference sequence).

This sequence joins TRBV2 and TRBJ2-2; maybe TRBD2 (6 bases). Germline values: CDR1 SNHLY, CDR2 FYNNEI. CDR3 size: 13 residues. Deletions cut 7 bases from V and 2 bases from J, with 8 bases between. CDR3 sequence: CASKGLNTGELFF. CDR3 nucleotide sequence: TGTGCCAGCAAGGGACTTAACACCGGGGAGCTGTTTTTT.

J is TRBJ1-2 and V is TRBV18; D not certain. From germline, CDR1 is KGHSH and CDR2 LQKENI. V was cut by 2 bases and J by 8 bases, with 12 bases left in between. The CDR3 is 13 amino acids. In DNA, the CDR3 is TGTGCCAGCTCACCAGGCGAGGTATCCGGCTACACCTTC. Amino acid sequence: CASSPGEVSGYTF.

The chain joins TRBV6-1 to TRBJ1-2; D remains unclear. The germline V gene encodes CDR1 MNHNS and CDR2 SASEGT. The CDR3 consists of 14 residues. The V end was cut by 3 bases, the J end by 6 bases, with 14 bases between. CDR3 in amino acids: CASSDRGYRNGYTF. For the CDR3, the DNA is TGTGCCAGCAGTGATCGGGGATATCGGAATGGCTACACCTTC.

The chain combines TRBV2 with TRBJ2-3; TRBD1 might be the D (6 bases). The length of the CDR3 is 15 residues. The V gene lost 4 bases and the J gene lost 2 bases, with 13 bases spanning the gap. Germline-derived CDR1 and CDR2 are SNHLY and FYNNEI. CDR3 residues: CASSADRRNTDTQYF. The CDR3 DNA reads as TGTGCCAGCAGTGCGGACAGAAGAAACACAGATACGCAGTATTTT.

This clone has only one observation. The chain carries TRBV5-5 and TRBJ1-5; TRBD1 agrees at 10 bases. This CDR3 region has 18 residues. V dropped 0 bases and J dropped 1; count of bases not matched to a gene: 7. Germline V gene sequence: CDR1 SGHKS, CDR2 YYEKEE (reference sequence). The CDR3 loop reads CASSLEGQGTLSNQPQHF. CDR3 in DNA: TGTGCCAGCAGCTTGGAGGGACAGGGGACCTTGAGCAATCAGCCCCAGCATTTT.